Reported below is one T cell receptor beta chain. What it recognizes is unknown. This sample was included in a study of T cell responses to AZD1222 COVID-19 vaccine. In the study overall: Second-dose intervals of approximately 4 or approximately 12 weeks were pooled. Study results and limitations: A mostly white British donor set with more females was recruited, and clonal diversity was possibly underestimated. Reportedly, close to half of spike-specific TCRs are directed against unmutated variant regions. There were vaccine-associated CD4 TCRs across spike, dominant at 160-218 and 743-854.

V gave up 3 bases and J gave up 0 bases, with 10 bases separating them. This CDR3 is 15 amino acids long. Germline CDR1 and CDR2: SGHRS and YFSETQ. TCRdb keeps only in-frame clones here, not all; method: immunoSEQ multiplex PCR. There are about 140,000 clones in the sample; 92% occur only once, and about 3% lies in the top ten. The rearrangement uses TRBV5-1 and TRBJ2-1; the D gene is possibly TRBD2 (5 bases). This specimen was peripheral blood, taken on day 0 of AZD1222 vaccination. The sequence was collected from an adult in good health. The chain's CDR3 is CASSSLEDSYNEQFF. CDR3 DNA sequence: TGCGCCAGCAGCTCCCTGGAGGACTCCTACAATGAGCAGTTCTTC.